Listed here is a single TCR beta chain. This clonotype has more than one count but fewer than ten. What this receptor recognizes is not known. Base qualities are not recorded, but no much larger clone differs from it by a single base. The sequencing machine was an Illumina NovaSeq 6000. TCRalpha and TCRbeta cDNA libraries were constructed by 5'RACE with constant-segment primers, with sample barcodes and unique molecular identifiers being introduced. Trizol reagent was used to extract RNA from every sample. The libraries were amplified in two PCR steps, and the second step added a second sample barcode and Illumina TruSeq adapters. Libraries were sequenced on an Illumina NovaSeq with 2 x 150 bp paired-end reads. In the source study's methods: The reads were demultiplexed and collapsed into UMI-guided consensus sequences using migec v1.2.7. Using mixcr v2.1.11, UMI consensuses were aligned to TRA and TRB V and J templates and then assembled into clonotypes. Expanded or contracted clonotypes were those called significant by both edgeR and NoisET, with noise models trained on biological replicates. For edgeR calls, the cutoffs were a false discovery rate-adjusted p below 0.01 and a log2 fold-change threshold of 1. As an exploratory analysis of dynamics, max-normalized trajectories of the 1000 most abundant clonotypes were examined with PCA combined with hierarchical clustering. The CD4 or CD8 phenotype of responding clones was assigned using the separately sequenced CD4+ and CD8+ repertoires. Using fastp at Q25 and MiXCR, TCRdb reprocessed the public reads and kept productive beta chains. Rows matching on CDR3 protein sequence are summarized as one entry with the most common DNA and genes. These V and J calls derive from TCRdb rather than the authors' analysis. The sample yields 200,000 to 250,000 distinct CDR3 sequences; around 10% were counted once. Clones ranked in the top ten supply roughly a fifth of the sample.

This sample stems from a study of T-cell memory formation after mild COVID-19 (dated by TCRdb to 2020 to 2023). Looking at the study overall: Most TCR sequence clusters were specific to one of the two donors. T-cell clones expanding and contracting after mild COVID-19 in a couple of donors were tracked by longitudinal TCRalpha and TCRbeta repertoire sequencing. Two young, previously healthy adult volunteers, one female and one male, were included in the cohort.

CDR1 and CDR2, per the germline V gene, are SGHTA and FQGNSA. Inclusive of the bounding cysteine and phenylalanine, the CDR3 is 16 residues long. Kept here is only the CDR3 DNA, which spans 48 bases and is read in frame from base 1. The junction shows trimming of 5 bases on V and 1 base on J, and the gene matches do not reach 6 bases of it. PBMCs were isolated by Ficoll-Paque density gradient centrifugation. Study-wide conclusions, independent of this receptor: Some responding clones were detected in pre-infection memory, which suggested that pre-existing cross-reactive memory T cells had joined the SARS-CoV-2 response. Clones that contracted from day 15 to 85 showed balanced CD4/CD8 phenotypes, whereas a second wave of clones that expanded from day 15 to 37 leaned towards CD4+. The study covered only two mild cases, and larger cohorts including severe cases with pre-infection samples were considered necessary. SARS-CoV-2 specificity of the second-wave clones peaking on day 37 was not confirmed. Contracting CD4+ clones turned up mainly in the CM and EM memory subsets, whereas EMRA was where CD8+ clones were enriched.

The source material was PBMCs or a T cell subset sorted from them (not recorded which). The clonotype was recovered from a man aged 18 to 30 who had mild COVID-19 (a few samples of this study predate the infection). The sample titles of this study are shuffled in the database, so cell type and time point are left out; the donor was told from shared clones. Recombination connected TRBV7-2 to TRBJ2-2; 8 middle bases align to TRBD1. Here the CDR3 is given as CASSPRQGRNTGELFF. The DNA sequence reads TGTGCCAGCAGCCCAAGACAGGGGAGGAACACCGGGGAGCTGTTTTTT.